This T cell receptor beta chain was sequenced for a study of blood T cell repertoires in COVID-19. Study in general: PBMCs, B-cell-depleted T cells, or T cells provided the cDNA or gDNA that made up the material.

Followed over time, Seattle patients had been enrolled while infection was active. As originally analysed: Amplification from reference gene primers served as the basis for estimated nucleated cell counts. Libraries were prepared by immunoSEQ multiplex PCR; TCRdb keeps only in-frame clonotypes and omits some of them. V and J calls and clone size are given by that table; D and trimming were obtained from the DNA. The table shows approximately 97,000 clones, with around 87% occurring only once. Germline CDR1 and CDR2: LNHDA and SQIVND (reference sequence). This CDR3 has 16 amino acids. The V gene lost 4 bases and the J gene lost 7 bases, with 17 bases spanning the gap.

The clonotype originates from a woman between 50 and 59 years old with COVID-19, enrolled during active disease. The V gene is TRBV19, the J gene TRBJ1-6; D is undetermined. Sequencing was performed on peripheral blood. As DNA, the CDR3 is TGTGCCAGTAGTAGGCGCGACGGGCCGGGGAATTCACCCCTCCACTTT. Its protein is CASSRRDGPGNSPLHF.